This TCR beta chain was found in a study of blood T cell repertoires in COVID-19. As for the study in general: Samples taken during acute and convalescent COVID-19 were collected in the United States, Italy and Spain. Sources were T cells, B-cell-depleted T cells, or PBMCs; the material itself was cDNA or gDNA.

Under the authors' procedure: Cell counts per sample came from amplifying reference gene primers. Sequencing used immunoSEQ multiplex PCR; TCRdb keeps in-frame clones, though not all of them. V and J calls and clone size are copied from that table; D and trimming were computed from the DNA. This sample carries roughly 95,000 clones, 80% to 85% of them seen once, and the ten largest clones take roughly 4.1%. CDR1 is LGHNA, CDR2 YNFKEQ, per germline. This CDR3 region has 14 residues. V lost 1 base to trimming and J lost 3 bases, with 9 bases between them. The TCR sequence derives from a man aged 60 to 69 with acute or convalescent COVID-19. Sequencing was carried out using peripheral blood. The genes are TRBV4-2 and TRBJ1-2; D call uncertain. DNA of the CDR3: TGTGCCAGCAGCCAAGGCGGGAACGACTATGGCTACACCTTC. It yields the protein CASSQGGNDYGYTF.